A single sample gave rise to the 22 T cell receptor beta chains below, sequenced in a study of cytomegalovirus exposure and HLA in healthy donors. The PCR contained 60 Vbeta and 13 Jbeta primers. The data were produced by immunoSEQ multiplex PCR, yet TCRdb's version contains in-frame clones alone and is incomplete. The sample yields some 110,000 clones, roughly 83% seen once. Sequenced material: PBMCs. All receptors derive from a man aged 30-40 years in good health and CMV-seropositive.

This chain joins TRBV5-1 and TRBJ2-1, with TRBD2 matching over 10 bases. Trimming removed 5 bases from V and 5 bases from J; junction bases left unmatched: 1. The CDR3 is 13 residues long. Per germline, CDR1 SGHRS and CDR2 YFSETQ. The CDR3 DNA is TGCGCCAGCAGACTAGCGGGGAACAATGAGCAGTTCTTC. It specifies CASRLAGNNEQFF.

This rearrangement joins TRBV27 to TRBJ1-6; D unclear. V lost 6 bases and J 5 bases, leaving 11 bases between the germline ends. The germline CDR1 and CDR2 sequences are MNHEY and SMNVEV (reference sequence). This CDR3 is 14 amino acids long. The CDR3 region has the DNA TGTGCCAGCAGATATCGGGGAAATAATTCACCCCTCCACTTT. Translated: CASRYRGNNSPLHF.

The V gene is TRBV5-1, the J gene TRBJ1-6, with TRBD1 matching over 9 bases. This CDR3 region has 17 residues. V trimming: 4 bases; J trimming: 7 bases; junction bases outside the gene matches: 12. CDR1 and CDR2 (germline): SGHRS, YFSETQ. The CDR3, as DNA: TGCGCCAGCAGCCCGAAGACAGGACAGGGGAGGAATTCACCCCTCCACTTT. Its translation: CASSPKTGQGRNSPLHF.

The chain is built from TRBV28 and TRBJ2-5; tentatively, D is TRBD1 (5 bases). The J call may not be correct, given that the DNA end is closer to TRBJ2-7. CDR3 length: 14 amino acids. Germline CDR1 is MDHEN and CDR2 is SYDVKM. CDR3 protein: CASSFQGPVDEQYF. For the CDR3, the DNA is TGTGCCAGCAGTTTTCAGGGCCCGGTGGACGAGCAGTACTTC.

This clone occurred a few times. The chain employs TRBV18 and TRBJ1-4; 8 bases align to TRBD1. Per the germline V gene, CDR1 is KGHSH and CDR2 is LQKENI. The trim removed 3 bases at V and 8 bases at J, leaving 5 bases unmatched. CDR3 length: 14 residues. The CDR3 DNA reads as TGTGCCAGCTCACCCGACAGGGGTCAGGAAAAACTGTTTTTT. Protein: CASSPDRGQEKLFF.

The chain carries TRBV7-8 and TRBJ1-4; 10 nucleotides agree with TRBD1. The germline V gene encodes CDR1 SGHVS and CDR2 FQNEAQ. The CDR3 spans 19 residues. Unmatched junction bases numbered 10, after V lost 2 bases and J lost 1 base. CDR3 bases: TGTGCCAGCAGCTTATATGGGACAGGGGAAGATGGAACTAATGAAAAACTGTTTTTT. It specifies CASSLYGTGEDGTNEKLFF.

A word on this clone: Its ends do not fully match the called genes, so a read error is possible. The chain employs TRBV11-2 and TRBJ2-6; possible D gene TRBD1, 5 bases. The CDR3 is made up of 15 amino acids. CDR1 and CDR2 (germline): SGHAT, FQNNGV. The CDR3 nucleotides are TGTGCCAGCAGCCGGATGAACTCTGGGGCCAACGGCCTGACTTTC. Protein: CASSRMNSGANGLTF.

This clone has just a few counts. In nucleotides, the CDR3 is TGTGCCAGTAGTATTCGCAACCCGGGACTAGCGGGAGGGCCCGAGGCTGAGCAGTTCTTC. It specifies CASSIRNPGLAGGPEAEQFF. The rearrangement links TRBV19 to TRBJ2-1; TRBD2 matches 16 bases. Per germline, CDR1 LNHDA and CDR2 SQIVND (reference sequence). With V trimmed by 3 bases and J by 9 bases, 17 bases remained unmatched. This CDR3 comprises 20 residues.

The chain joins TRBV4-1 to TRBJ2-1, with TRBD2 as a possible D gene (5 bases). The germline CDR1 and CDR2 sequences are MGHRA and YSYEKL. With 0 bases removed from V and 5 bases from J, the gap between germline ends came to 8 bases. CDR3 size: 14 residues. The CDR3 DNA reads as TGCGCCAGCAGCCAAGAACCGGGAAACAATGAGCAGTTCTTC. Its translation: CASSQEPGNNEQFF.

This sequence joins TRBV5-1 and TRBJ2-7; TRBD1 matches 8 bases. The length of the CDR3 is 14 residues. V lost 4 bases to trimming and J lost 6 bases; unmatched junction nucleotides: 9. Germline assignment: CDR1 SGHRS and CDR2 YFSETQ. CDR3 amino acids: CASSIDRGLVEQYF. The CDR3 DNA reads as TGCGCCAGCAGCATAGACAGGGGTTTGGTCGAGCAGTACTTC.

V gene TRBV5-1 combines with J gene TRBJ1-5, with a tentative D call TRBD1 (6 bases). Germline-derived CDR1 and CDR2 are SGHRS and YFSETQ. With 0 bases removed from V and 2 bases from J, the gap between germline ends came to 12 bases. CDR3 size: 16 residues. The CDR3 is CASSLGSGVGNQPQHF. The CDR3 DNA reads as TGCGCCAGCAGCTTGGGTTCAGGGGTTGGCAATCAGCCCCAGCATTTT.

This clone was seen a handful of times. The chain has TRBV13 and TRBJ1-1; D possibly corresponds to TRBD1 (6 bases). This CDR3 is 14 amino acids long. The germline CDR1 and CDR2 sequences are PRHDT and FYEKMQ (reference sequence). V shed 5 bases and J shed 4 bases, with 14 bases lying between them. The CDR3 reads CASSLNRESTEAFF. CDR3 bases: TGTGCCAGCAGCCTCAACAGGGAAAGCACTGAAGCTTTCTTT.

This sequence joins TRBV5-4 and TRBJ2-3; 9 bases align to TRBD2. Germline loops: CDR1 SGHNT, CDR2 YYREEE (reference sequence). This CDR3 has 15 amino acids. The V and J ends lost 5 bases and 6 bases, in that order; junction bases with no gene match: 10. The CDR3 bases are TGTGCCAGCAGTCCTTGGGCGGGGGGGAGTGATACGCAGTATTTT. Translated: CASSPWAGGSDTQYF.

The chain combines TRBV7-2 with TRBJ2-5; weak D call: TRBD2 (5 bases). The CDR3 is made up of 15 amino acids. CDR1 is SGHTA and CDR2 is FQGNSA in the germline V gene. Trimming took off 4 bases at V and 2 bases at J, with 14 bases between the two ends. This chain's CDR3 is CASSSVDQRQETQYF. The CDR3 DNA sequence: TGTGCCAGCAGCTCAGTTGATCAGCGGCAAGAGACCCAGTACTTC.

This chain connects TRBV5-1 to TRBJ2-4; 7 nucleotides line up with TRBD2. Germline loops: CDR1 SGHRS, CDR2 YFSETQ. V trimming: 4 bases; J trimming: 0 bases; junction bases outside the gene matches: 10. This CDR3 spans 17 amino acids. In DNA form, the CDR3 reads TGCGCCAGCAGCGAGTCAACGGGAGGTCTAGCCAAAAACATTCAGTACTTC. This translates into CASSESTGGLAKNIQYF.

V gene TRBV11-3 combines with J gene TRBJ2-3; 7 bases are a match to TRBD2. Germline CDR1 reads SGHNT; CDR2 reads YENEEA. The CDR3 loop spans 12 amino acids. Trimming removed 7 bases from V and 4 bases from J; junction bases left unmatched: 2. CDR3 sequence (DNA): TGTGCCAGCAAGCGGGGATCAGATACGCAGTATTTT. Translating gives CASKRGSDTQYF.

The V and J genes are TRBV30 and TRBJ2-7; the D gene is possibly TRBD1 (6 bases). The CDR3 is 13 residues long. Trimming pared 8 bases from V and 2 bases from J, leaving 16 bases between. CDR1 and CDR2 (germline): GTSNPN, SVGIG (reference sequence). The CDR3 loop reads CARSGATPYEQYF. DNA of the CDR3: TGTGCCAGGTCAGGGGCGACACCCTACGAGCAGTACTTC.

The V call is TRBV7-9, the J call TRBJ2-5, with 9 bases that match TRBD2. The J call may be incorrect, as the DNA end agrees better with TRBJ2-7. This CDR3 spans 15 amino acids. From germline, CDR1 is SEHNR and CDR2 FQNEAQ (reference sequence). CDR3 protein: CASSLAVGLAYEQYF. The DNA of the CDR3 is TGTGCCAGCAGCTTAGCGGTTGGACTAGCGTACGAGCAGTACTTC.

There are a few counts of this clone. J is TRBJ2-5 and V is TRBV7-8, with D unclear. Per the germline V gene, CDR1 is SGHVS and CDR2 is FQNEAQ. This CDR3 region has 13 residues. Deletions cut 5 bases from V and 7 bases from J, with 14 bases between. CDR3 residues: CASSPPSGWTQYF. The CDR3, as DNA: TGTGCCAGCAGCCCCCCCTCGGGTTGGACCCAGTACTTC.

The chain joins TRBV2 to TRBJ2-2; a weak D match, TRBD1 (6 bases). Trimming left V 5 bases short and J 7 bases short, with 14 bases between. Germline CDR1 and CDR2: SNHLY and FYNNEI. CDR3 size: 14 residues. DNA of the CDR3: TGTGCCAGCAGTACAGGGAACGGGGTCGGGGAGCTGTTTTTT. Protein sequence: CASSTGNGVGELFF.

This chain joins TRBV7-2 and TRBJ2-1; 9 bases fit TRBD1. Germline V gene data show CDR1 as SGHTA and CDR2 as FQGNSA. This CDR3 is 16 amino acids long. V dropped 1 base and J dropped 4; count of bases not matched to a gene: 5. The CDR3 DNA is TGTGCCAGCAGCTTAGTGGGGACAGGGCCTTACAATGAGCAGTTCTTC. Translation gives CASSLVGTGPYNEQFF.

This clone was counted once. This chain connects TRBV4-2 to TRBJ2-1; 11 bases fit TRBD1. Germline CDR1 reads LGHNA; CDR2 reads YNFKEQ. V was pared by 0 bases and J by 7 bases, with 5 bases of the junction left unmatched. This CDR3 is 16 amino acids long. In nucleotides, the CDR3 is TGTGCCAGCAGCCAAGATGGGGGACAGGGGGGGAATGAGCAGTTCTTC. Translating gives CASSQDGGQGGNEQFF.